This T cell receptor (beta chain) was obtained from a study of blood T cell repertoires in COVID-19. Study details: The United States, Italy and Spain provided the acute and convalescent COVID-19 samples.

The protocol was immunoSEQ multiplex PCR, while the TCRdb copy is restricted to in-frame clones and leaves out a portion. Of tens of thousands of clones detected, around nine tenths appear once; the ten largest clones hold about 4.6%. The CDR3 contains 15 residues. V dropped 4 bases and J dropped 2 bases, with 15 bases sitting between them. The germline CDR1 and CDR2 sequences are SGHNT and YYREEE (reference sequence). Source material: peripheral blood. The sequence derives from a human donor in a cohort sampled during active COVID-19. The chain joins TRBV5-4 to TRBJ1-1; D is possibly TRBD1 (5 bases). CDR3 sequence (DNA): TGTGCCAGCAGCCGCGTCGGGGGTTTTAACACTGAAGCTTTCTTT. This sequence encodes CASSRVGGFNTEAFF.